This T cell receptor (beta chain) originates from a study of CD8 T cells in Susac syndrome. Study-wide results and limits: By the study's own acknowledgment, its TCR sequencing and HLA analysis included relatively few individuals.

Regarding this clonotype: Its antigen is as yet unknown.

The T cells that were sequenced for TCR beta were CD8+ and CD4+ cells from blood. Random-hexamer reverse transcription was applied to roughly 0.5 to 1 ug RNA. Amplification of TCR beta CDR3 spanned 54 Vbeta and 13 Jbeta via immunoSEQ multiplex PCR. TCRdb ran MiXCR on the immunoSEQ multiplex PCR reads and lists one entry per CDR3 protein. This table has around 81,000 distinct CDR3 sequences, about 93% appearing once. CDR1 is MNHEY, CDR2 SMNVEV, per germline (reference sequence). The CDR3 length is 13 residues. Trimming removed 3 bases at V and 11 bases at J, with 17 bases between. The J gene is TRBJ2-7, the V gene TRBV27, with TRBD1 as a possible D gene (6 bases). What was sequenced was CD8+ T cells from PBMCs. The sequence derives from a human donor with Susac syndrome. The CDR3 DNA follows: TGTGCCAGCAGTTTTTCTAGGGGGTATCAGGAGTACTTC. Translated, it gives CASSFSRGYQEYF.